The 18 T cell receptor beta chains given below trace back to one sample, sequenced in a study of blood T cells in healthy people across ages (dated by TCRdb to 2013 to 2016). The receptor library was made with 5' RACE. Reads for this sample came from an Illumina HiSeq 2500. The second PCR ran for roughly 7 to 12 cycles and used a J-beta primer mix along with a sample-barcoded 5' primer. TCRdb handled the public reads itself, with Q25 trimming in fastp and clone calling in MiXCR, and kept productive beta chains. Entries that share a CDR3 protein sequence are merged under the most common genes and DNA. Counted in this sample were over 950,000 distinct CDR3 sequences; 45% to 60% of them appeared once. Roughly a fifth of the sample is in the top ten clones. The sequenced material came from blood. The receptors were gathered from a woman in her sixties in good health.

The chain uses TRBV29-1 and TRBJ2-5, with D maybe TRBD1 (5 bases). Trimming stripped 3 bases from V and 5 bases from J, with 13 bases between. Germline CDR1 and CDR2: SQVTM and ANQGSEA. The CDR3 has 13 amino acids. CDR3 protein: CSVEGPTRETQYF. The CDR3 DNA is TGCAGCGTTGAGGGGCCTACCAGGGAGACCCAGTACTTC.

This clonotype appeared a few times. The chain links TRBV20-1 to TRBJ2-1; D not resolved. This CDR3 is built from 13 residues. CDR1 is DFQATT and CDR2 is SNEGSKA in the germline V gene (reference sequence). Deletions cut 3 bases from V and 9 bases from J, with 15 bases between. The CDR3 spells CSARLVWVREQFF. CDR3 sequence (DNA): TGCAGTGCTAGGTTAGTTTGGGTGCGTGAGCAGTTCTTC.

This clonotype showed up many times. The genes are TRBV7-9 and TRBJ2-5; D call uncertain. Germline V lookup: CDR1 SEHNR, CDR2 FQNEAQ (reference sequence). Trimming left V 6 bases short and J 5 bases short, with 10 bases between. The CDR3 is 12 amino acids. The CDR3 loop is CASSLSLETQYF. The CDR3 DNA is TGTGCCAGCAGTTTAAGCTTGGAGACCCAGTACTTC.

The chain uses TRBV7-2 and TRBJ2-6; 8 bases are a match to TRBD2. CDR1 is SGHTA, CDR2 FQGNSA, per germline. The V gene end was trimmed by 5 bases and the J gene end by 0 bases; junction bases not matched to a gene: 9. The CDR3 runs 18 residues. In DNA form, the CDR3 reads TGTGCCAGCAGCCTTACACTAGCGGTATCCTCTGGGGCCAACGTCCTGACTTTC. The encoded protein is CASSLTLAVSSGANVLTF.

The V call is TRBV20-1, the J call TRBJ2-1; TRBD2 is a possible D gene (5 bases). This CDR3 is 13 amino acids long. V was clipped by 3 bases and J by 7 bases, with 13 bases between them. Per germline, CDR1 DFQATT and CDR2 SNEGSKA (reference sequence). The CDR3, as DNA: TGCAGTGCTAGGCGAGGGCCGAGGAATGAGCAGTTCTTC. Its translation: CSARRGPRNEQFF.

This chain connects TRBV11-3 to TRBJ2-4; 16 nucleotides agree with TRBD2. CDR3 length: 15 amino acids. Trimming cost V 5 bases and J 8 bases; bases outside gene matches: 3. Germline CDR1 SGHNT, CDR2 YENEEA. The CDR3 protein is CASSLGTSGRDIQYF. The CDR3 coding sequence is TGTGCCAGCAGCCTCGGGACTAGCGGGAGGGACATTCAGTACTTC.

CDR3 in amino acids: CATSRASGLYGSTDTQYF. Here the CDR3 DNA reads TGTGCCACCAGCAGAGCTAGCGGATTATACGGGAGCACAGATACGCAGTATTTT. The chain joins TRBV15 to TRBJ2-3; TRBD2 matches 7 bases. The J segment lost 0 bases and the V segment lost 1 base, leaving 10 bases of the junction unmatched. Germline V gene data show CDR1 as LNHNV and CDR2 as YYDKDF (reference sequence). The CDR3 totals 18 residues.

The genes are TRBV27 and TRBJ1-6; tentatively, D is TRBD1 (5 bases). The CDR3 is made up of 13 amino acids. V was clipped by 5 bases and J by 10 bases, with 12 bases between them. The germline V gene has CDR1 MNHEY and CDR2 SMNVEV (reference sequence). The CDR3 spells CASSGQGNSPLHF. As DNA, the CDR3 is TGTGCCAGCAGTGGGCAGGGAAACTCACCCCTCCACTTT.

The chain links TRBV7-3 to TRBJ2-7, with D perhaps TRBD2 (6 bases). With 2 bases removed from V and 2 bases from J, the gap between germline ends came to 13 bases. Looked up from germline, CDR1 is SGHTA and CDR2 is FQGTGA. This CDR3 contains 15 residues. CDR3 DNA sequence: TGTGCCAGCAGCTTACGGGCAGGGAGGCCCTACGAGCAGTACTTC. Translation gives CASSLRAGRPYEQYF.

The chain recombines TRBV3-1 with TRBJ2-7; D unclear. V gave up 4 bases and J gave up 6 bases, with 13 bases separating them. Germline V CDR1 and CDR2: LGHDT, YNNKEL (reference sequence). The CDR3 contains 13 residues. DNA for the CDR3: TGTGCCAGCAGCCGGACCGCGAACTCCGAGCAGTACTTC. Translation gives CASSRTANSEQYF.

In regard to this clonotype: The junction differs from germline at one of its ends, possibly a read error. This rearrangement joins TRBV28 to TRBJ2-7; tentative D call: TRBD2 (6 bases). This CDR3 has 14 amino acids. The germline V gene encodes CDR1 MDHEN and CDR2 SYDVKM. CDR3 sequence (DNA): TGTGTCAGCAGTGTAAGCGGGCCGCCCTACGAGCAGTACTTC. Its protein product is CVSSVSGPPYEQYF.

The V call is TRBV27, the J call TRBJ1-5, with TRBD1 matching over 7 bases. The V gene end was trimmed by 6 bases and the J gene end by 0 bases; junction bases not matched to a gene: 5. Germline V gives CDR1 MNHEY, CDR2 SMNVEV (reference sequence). This CDR3 spans 15 amino acids. The CDR3 coding sequence is TGTGCCAGCAGCCCCAGGGGGTATAGCAATCAGCCCCAGCATTTT. Residues: CASSPRGYSNQPQHF.

The chain recombines TRBV7-3 with TRBJ2-1, with TRBD2 matching 12 bases. This CDR3 region has 13 residues. The germline V gene has CDR1 SGHTA and CDR2 FQGTGA. V lost 3 bases to trimming and J lost 10 bases; unmatched junction nucleotides: 1. The CDR3 DNA reads as TGTGCCAGCAGCTTTACTAGCGGGGGGGAGCAGTTCTTC. It yields the protein CASSFTSGGEQFF.

The chain uses TRBV20-1 and TRBJ1-2; D unclear. V shed 7 bases and J shed 8 bases, with 14 bases lying between them. CDR1 is DFQATT, CDR2 SNEGSKA, per germline (reference sequence). The length of the CDR3 is 11 residues. CDR3 residues: CSGGGLKGYTF. The CDR3 DNA reads TGCAGTGGAGGAGGGCTCAAGGGCTACACCTTC.

J is TRBJ2-1 and V is TRBV7-2; D is undetermined. CDR3 length: 15 residues. The germline gives CDR1 SGHTA, CDR2 FQGNSA. V was clipped by 0 bases and J by 8 bases, with 14 bases between them. This CDR3 reads CASSLAMSPVHEQFF. Here the CDR3 DNA reads TGTGCCAGCAGCTTAGCGATGTCCCCCGTCCATGAGCAGTTCTTC.

This clonotype turned up a few times. The V call is TRBV7-2, the J call TRBJ1-1, with 9 positions matching TRBD1. CDR1 is SGHTA and CDR2 is FQGNSA in the germline V gene. The V and J ends lost 4 bases and 10 bases, in that order; junction bases with no gene match: 4. The CDR3 contains 12 residues. The CDR3 bases are TGTGCCAGCAGCTCCGGACAGGGGCGAGCTTTCTTT. Amino acid sequence: CASSSGQGRAFF.

The chain couples TRBV27 to TRBJ2-2; 7 bases match TRBD1. With 4 bases clipped from V and 3 bases from J, the junction kept 11 bases outside the gene matches. CDR3 length equals 17 residues. Germline V lookup: CDR1 MNHEY, CDR2 SMNVEV (reference sequence). CDR3 in amino acids: CASSSFSGQDYTGELFF. Written as DNA, the CDR3 is TGTGCCAGCAGTTCTTTTTCCGGACAGGACTACACCGGGGAGCTGTTTTTT.

Comment on this clonotype: Being one base from a much bigger clone, this may be a read error. The chain carries TRBV29-1 and TRBJ2-6; D is possibly TRBD1 or TRBD2 (5 bases each). The germline V gene encodes CDR1 SQVTM and CDR2 ANQGSEA. The CDR3 length is 16 residues. CDR3 DNA sequence: TGCAGCGTCCCCGGGAAGGGCGGATCTGGGGCCAACGTCCCGACTTTC. It is translated as CSVPGKGGSGANVPTF.